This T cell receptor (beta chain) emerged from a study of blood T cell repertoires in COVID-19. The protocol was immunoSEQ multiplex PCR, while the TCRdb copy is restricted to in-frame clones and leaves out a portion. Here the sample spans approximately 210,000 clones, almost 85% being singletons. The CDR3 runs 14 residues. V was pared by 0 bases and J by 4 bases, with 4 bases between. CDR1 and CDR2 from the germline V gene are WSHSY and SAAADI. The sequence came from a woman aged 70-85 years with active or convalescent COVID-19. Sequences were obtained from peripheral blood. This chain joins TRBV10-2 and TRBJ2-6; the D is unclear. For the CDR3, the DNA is TGCGCCAGCAGTGAGTCGAGCGGGGCCAACGTCCTGACTTTC. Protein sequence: CASSESSGANVLTF.